The entry below describes one T cell receptor beta chain. The antigen remains unidentified. This sample is part of a study of identical twins. Study outcomes and limitations: The study based its conclusions on cross-sectional statistical analysis and did not follow the same donors.

From the 5' RACE reads, TCRdb called clonotypes with MiXCR, one entry per CDR3 protein. The repertoire consists of about 490,000 distinct CDR3 sequences, with roughly 15% occurring once and the leading ten covering 0.35% to 0.45%. These data were also filed under a second study, of yellow fever vaccine responses in identical twins.

The sequence came from a woman aged 18-35 years in good health. The sample comprised CD4+ T cells sorted from blood.

The CDR3 here is CAISGSTGTQFGREQFF. The CDR3 nucleotides are TGTGCCATCAGTGGATCAACCGGGACTCAATTCGGACGGGAGCAGTTCTTC. The V call is TRBV10-3, the J call TRBJ2-1; D might be TRBD2 (6 bases). V was pared by 4 bases and J by 10 bases, with 26 bases between. This CDR3 is built from 17 residues. Germline values: CDR1 ENHRY, CDR2 SYGVKD.